These 10 T cell receptor beta chains share one sample of origin, sequenced in a study of response to subunit inactivated influenza vaccine. Each CDR3 protein gets one entry after TCRdb re-called the RT-PCR reads with MiXCR. The sample carries 800,000 to 1,000,000 distinct CDR3 sequences, around 21% recorded once. The material was PBMCs from blood, obtained around 5 days after vaccination. These receptors came from a man aged 45-60 years who received an inactivated influenza vaccine.

Only one count was recorded for this clonotype. The chain has TRBV13 and TRBJ2-2; TRBD1 is a possible D gene (6 bases). Germline V gene sequence: CDR1 PRHDT, CDR2 FYEKMQ (reference sequence). The CDR3 sequence is 17 residues long. The ends were cut back, 5 bases at V and 5 bases at J, with 21 bases in the middle. In nucleotides, the CDR3 is TGTGCCAGCAGCCACGAAGCCGGGACAACCCATACCGGGGAGCTGTTTTTT. Translating gives CASSHEAGTTHTGELFF.

This clonotype was seen a few times. The V gene is TRBV9, the J gene TRBJ2-3, with D possibly being TRBD1 (6 bases). Germline assignment: CDR1 SGDLS and CDR2 YYNGEE. V lost 2 bases and J 6 bases, leaving 16 bases between the germline ends. CDR3 size: 15 residues. The CDR3 region is CASSVSGHQSDTQYF. In nucleotides, the CDR3 is TGTGCCAGCAGCGTCTCGGGACACCAGAGTGATACGCAGTATTTT.

This clonotype has ten or more counts. The chain has TRBV12-3 or TRBV12-4 and TRBJ2-4; D unclear. The CDR3 has 16 residues. Trimming pared 5 bases from V and 0 bases from J, leaving 14 bases between. DNA for the CDR3: TGTGCCAGCAGTCCCCATAATAGGCAAGCCAAAAACATTCAGTACTTC. Amino acid sequence: CASSPHNRQAKNIQYF.

The table lists this clonotype with a few counts. CDR3 region: CSTELVETQYF. Written as DNA, the CDR3 is TGCAGCACTGAACTAGTAGAGACCCAGTACTTC. This chain uses TRBV29-1 with TRBJ2-5; TRBD2 is a possible D gene (5 bases). Trimming stripped 8 bases from V and 4 bases from J, with 11 bases between. The CDR3 contains 11 residues. Germline V gene lookup returns CDR1 SQVTM and CDR2 ANQGSEA.

This clonotype was counted a single time. The V gene is TRBV3-1, the J gene TRBJ2-7, with 8 bases fitting TRBD1. V dropped 1 base and J dropped 6; count of bases not matched to a gene: 11. This CDR3 region has 16 residues. CDR1 and CDR2 (germline): LGHDT, YNNKEL (reference sequence). CDR3 DNA: TGTGCCAGCAGCCAAGCGGGCGGACAGGGTAGAACCGAGCAGTACTTC. As protein: CASSQAGGQGRTEQYF.

The sample holds a few counts of this clonotype. V usage is TRBV7-6 and J usage is TRBJ2-1; D tentatively fits TRBD1 or TRBD2 (5 bases each). Germline CDR1 is SGHVS and CDR2 is FNYEAQ. Trimming pared 5 bases from V and 3 bases from J, leaving 14 bases between. CDR3 length: 15 residues. The CDR3: CASSKAGTLYNEQFF. CDR3 DNA sequence: TGTGCCAGCAGCAAAGCCGGGACCCTCTACAATGAGCAGTTCTTC.

This clonotype was counted a few times. V is TRBV6-1 and J is TRBJ2-7; 9 bases match TRBD1. V shed 5 bases, J shed 2 bases, and the junction held 4 bases outside the gene matches. The germline V gene has CDR1 MNHNS and CDR2 SASEGT. The CDR3 loop spans 14 amino acids. The CDR3 DNA reads as TGTGCCAGCAGTAAACAGGGGGCGACCTACGAGCAGTACTTC. Its protein product is CASSKQGATYEQYF.

The genes are TRBV28 and TRBJ1-6; D remains ambiguous. V lost 6 bases and J lost 9, with 12 bases in between. The CDR3 sequence is 13 residues long. CDR1 and CDR2 (germline): MDHEN, SYDVKM. The CDR3 DNA follows: TGTGCCAGCAGATCAGCCCTATTTTCACCCCTCCACTTT. Translated, it gives CASRSALFSPLHF.

This clonotype was seen a few times. V gene TRBV29-1 combines with J gene TRBJ2-5; D gene uncertain. This CDR3 has 14 amino acids. The germline gives CDR1 SQVTM, CDR2 ANQGSEA. Trimming cost V 3 bases and J 1 base, with 12 bases left between them. CDR3 DNA sequence: TGCAGCGTTGAGTCATGGGGATCCCAAGAGACCCAGTACTTC. It specifies CSVESWGSQETQYF.

CDR3 DNA: TGCAGCGTCGCGACTAGCGGGAGGGCCATGACGCAGTATTTT. Protein: CSVATSGRAMTQYF. V and J are TRBV29-1 and TRBJ2-3; the match to TRBD2 covers 14 bases. The length of the CDR3 is 14 residues. The V gene's germline CDR1 is SQVTM and CDR2 ANQGSEA. Trimming removed 6 bases from V and 9 bases from J; junction bases left unmatched: 8.